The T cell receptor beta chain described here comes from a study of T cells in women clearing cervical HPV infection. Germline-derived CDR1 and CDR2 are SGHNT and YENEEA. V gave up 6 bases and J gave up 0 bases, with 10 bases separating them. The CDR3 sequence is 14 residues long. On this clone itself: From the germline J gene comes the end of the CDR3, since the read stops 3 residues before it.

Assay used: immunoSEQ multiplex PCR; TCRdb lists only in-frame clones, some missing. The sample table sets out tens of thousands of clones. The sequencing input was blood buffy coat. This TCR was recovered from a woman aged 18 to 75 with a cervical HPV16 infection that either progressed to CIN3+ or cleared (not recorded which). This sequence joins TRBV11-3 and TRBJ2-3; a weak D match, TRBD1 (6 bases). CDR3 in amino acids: CASSRGQSTDTQYF. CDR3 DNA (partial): TGTGCCAGCAGTCGAGGACAGAGCACAGATACG.